A selection of T cell receptor beta chains follows, all from one sample in a study of beta chain features in type 1 diabetes. Profiled with immunoSEQ multiplex PCR; TCRdb holds only in-frame clones, not every one. The sample records hundreds of thousands of clones, more than 12% being singletons. Input material: naive CD4+ T cells from blood. Every receptor here comes from a man between 18 and 35 years old with type 1 diabetes. The CDR3 runs from the conserved cysteine through the conserved F or W. A D gene is named only where the DNA matches it firmly. Clone sizes are given selectively: once, few, many, or a class where the clone is expanded.

D	size	V	J	CDR3	DNA
.	.	TRBV18	TRBJ1-2	CASSPRVTVRGTSNYGYTF	TGTGCCAGCTCACCAAGGGTGACGGTCCGGGGGACGTCTAACTATGGCTACACCTTC
.	few	TRBV30	TRBJ2-2	CAWSKGMGNTGELFF	TGTGCCTGGAGTAAGGGAATGGGGAACACCGGGGAGCTGTTTTTT
TRBD2	few	TRBV29-1	TRBJ2-7	CSVSGLAGSSSYEQYF	TGCAGCGTGTCGGGACTAGCGGGATCGAGCTCCTACGAGCAGTACTTC
.	few	TRBV4-1	TRBJ2-5	CASSPSDETQYF	TGCGCCAGCAGTCCTAGCGATGAGACCCAGTACTTC
TRBD1	few	TRBV5-8	TRBJ1-5	CASRGTVGRPQHF	TGTGCCAGCAGAGGGACAGTTGGAAGGCCCCAGCATTTT
TRBD1	few	TRBV7-7	TRBJ2-1	CASSLDRGSDEQFF	TGTGCTAGCAGCTTAGACAGGGGGAGCGATGAGCAGTTCTTC
TRBD2	.	TRBV9	TRBJ2-7	CASSVGLAALNTYEQYF	TGTGCCAGCAGCGTCGGACTAGCGGCCTTAAACACCTACGAGCAGTACTTC
.	few	TRBV18	TRBJ1-3	CASSPRQDSSGNTIYF	TGTGCCAGCTCACCGAGACAGGATAGCTCTGGAAACACCATATATTTT
.	.	TRBV30	TRBJ1-1	CAWSSGETEAFF	TGTGCCTGGAGTTCTGGGGAAACTGAAGCTTTCTTT
TRBD1	.	TRBV30	TRBJ2-1	CAWSRAGGYNEQFF	TGTGCCTGGAGTAGGGCAGGGGGCTACAATGAGCAGTTCTTC
TRBD1	few	TRBV29-1	TRBJ1-2	CSVGQGGGYTF	TGCAGCGTTGGACAGGGGGGTGGCTACACCTTC
.	few	TRBV4-3	TRBJ1-1	CASSQAFMNTEAFF	TGCGCCAGCAGCCAGGCGTTCATGAACACTGAAGCTTTCTTT
.	.	TRBV18	TRBJ1-1	CASSQDTEAFF	TGTGCCAGCTCGCAAGACACTGAAGCTTTCTTT